These 17 T cell receptor beta chains came from one sample sequenced in a study of T cells after yellow fever vaccination. Each CDR3 protein is one row after TCRdb ran MiXCR on the 5' RACE reads. The data contain around 320,000 distinct CDR3 sequences, roughly 9% of them singletons. Sequencing was performed on CD4+ T cells sorted from PBMCs, taken 5 days after the yellow fever booster vaccination. These receptors were taken from a man aged 18 to 29 who received the YFV17D yellow fever vaccine.

This clonotype has more than one count but fewer than ten. This chain uses TRBV5-4 with TRBJ2-3; perhaps TRBD1 as D (5 bases). Germline assignment: CDR1 SGHNT and CDR2 YYREEE (reference sequence). V lost 4 bases and J lost 4, with 13 bases in between. The CDR3 extends over 14 amino acids. CDR3 amino acids: CASSPQGRPDTQYF. The CDR3 bases are TGTGCCAGCAGCCCCCAGGGTAGGCCAGATACGCAGTATTTT.

This clonotype was seen a few times. The J gene is TRBJ2-5, the V gene TRBV2; TRBD2 is a possible D gene (6 bases). V was cut by 5 bases and J by 1 base, with 11 bases left in between. Germline CDR1 is SNHLY and CDR2 is FYNNEI. The CDR3 is made up of 14 amino acids. In DNA, the CDR3 is TGTGCCAGCAGTCAGGACTACGCCCAAGAGACCCAGTACTTC. Its translation is CASSQDYAQETQYF.

The genes are TRBV7-9 and TRBJ2-1; possibly TRBD1 for D (6 bases). V dropped 3 bases and J dropped 0 bases, with 12 bases sitting between them. The CDR3 extends over 16 amino acids. Per the germline V gene, CDR1 is SEHNR and CDR2 is FQNEAQ (reference sequence). CDR3 coding DNA: TGTGCCAGCAGCTTTAAGGACAGCACCTCCTACAATGAGCAGTTCTTC. This codes for CASSFKDSTSYNEQFF. The full variable domain, its missing parts supplied by reference TRBV7-9 and TRBJ2-1, is DTGVSQNPRHKITKRGQNVTFRCDPISEHNRLYWYRQTLGQGPEFLTYFQNEAQLEKSRLLSDRFSAERPKGSFSTLEIQRTEQGDSAMYLCASSFKDSTSYNEQFFGPGTRLTVL.

The sample holds many counts of this clonotype. The chain links TRBV5-1 to TRBJ2-1; D might be TRBD2 (5 bases). Germline lookup yields CDR1 SGHRS and CDR2 YFSETQ. Trimming removed 0 bases from V and 3 bases from J, with 10 bases in between. CDR3 size: 15 residues. The CDR3 reads CASSLGVGSYNEQFF. CDR3 DNA: TGCGCCAGCAGCTTGGGGGTTGGGAGCTACAATGAGCAGTTCTTC.

Of note for this clonotype: Given a much more abundant clone one base away, this may be a read error. This chain links TRBV7-2 with TRBJ2-7; tentatively, D is TRBD1 or TRBD2 (5 bases each). CDR3 length: 14 residues. Deletions cut 6 bases from V and 0 bases from J, with 12 bases between. Germline values: CDR1 SGHTA, CDR2 FQGNSA. This CDR3 reads CASSRRDRSYEQYF. The DNA for the CDR3 is TGTGCCAGCAGTCGCCGGGACCGCTCCTACGAGCAGTACTTC.

This clonotype was seen only a few times. The chain carries TRBV25-1 and TRBJ2-7; 11 bases agree with TRBD1. Trimming cost V 7 bases and J 5 bases; bases outside gene matches: 7. Per the germline V gene, CDR1 is MGHDK and CDR2 is SYGVNS. The CDR3 totals 14 residues. The CDR3: CASIAGTGGHEQYF. CDR3 sequence (DNA): TGTGCCAGCATCGCCGGGACAGGGGGACACGAGCAGTACTTC.

The sample holds a few counts of this clonotype. The chain employs TRBV20-1 and TRBJ2-3; 9 bases line up with TRBD1. CDR3 size: 13 residues. CDR1 DFQATT and CDR2 SNEGSKA come from the germline V gene (reference sequence). V lost 5 bases to trimming and J lost 1 base; unmatched junction nucleotides: 1. The CDR3 spells CSARTGGTDTQYF. The CDR3, as DNA: TGCAGTGCTCGGACAGGGGGCACAGATACGCAGTATTTT.

This clonotype was observed a handful of times. V usage is TRBV5-4 and J usage is TRBJ1-4, with D perhaps matching TRBD1 (6 bases). Germline CDR1 reads SGHNT; CDR2 reads YYREEE (reference sequence). The germline V and J ends were trimmed by 0 bases and 4 bases, with 10 bases remaining between them. This CDR3 contains 15 residues. The CDR3 spells CASSLEGHLNEKLFF. The CDR3, as DNA: TGTGCCAGCAGCTTGGAGGGACACCTTAATGAAAAACTGTTTTTT.

Concerning this clonotype itself: Sequence at one end of the junction differs from germline and may be a read error. This chain connects TRBV11-1 to TRBJ2-2, with 11 bases aligning to TRBD1. In germline, CDR1 is SGHAT, CDR2 FQDESV (reference sequence). The CDR3 totals 17 residues. CDR3 amino acids: CASSHSRDRGFTGELFF. The CDR3 coding sequence is TGCGCCAGCAGCCACAGCCGGGACAGGGGGTTCACCGGGGAGCTGTTTTTT.

This clonotype was observed many times. The chain recombines TRBV20-1 with TRBJ2-3; possibly TRBD2 for D (6 bases). CDR1 is DFQATT, CDR2 SNEGSKA, per germline (reference sequence). The V and J ends lost 3 bases and 1 base respectively, with 11 bases between them. This CDR3 has 14 residues. The CDR3 DNA follows: TGCAGTGCTAGTGAAGCGGGTCGCACAGATACGCAGTATTTT. Translating it yields CSASEAGRTDTQYF.

This clonotype was picked up a small number of times. The V gene is TRBV6-1, the J gene TRBJ2-7; D is uncertain. The CDR3 loop spans 11 amino acids. The V end lost 8 bases, the J end lost 3 bases, and 8 bases lay between the germline ends. Germline V CDR1 and CDR2: MNHNS, SASEGT. The CDR3 DNA reads TGTGCCAGCCGTGGAGTCTACGAGCAGTACTTC. Its protein is CASRGVYEQYF.

This clonotype was counted a few times. The chain couples TRBV12-3 or TRBV12-4 to TRBJ2-1, with 10 bases lining up with TRBD2. V lost 3 bases, J lost 9 bases, and 8 bases stayed unmatched. The CDR3 is 15 amino acids. The CDR3 DNA is TGTGCCAGCAGTTTTTCCAGCGGGGGGGCCGGTGAGCAGTTCTTC. This codes for CASSFSSGGAGEQFF.

This clonotype occurred many times. This chain uses TRBV6-1 with TRBJ1-5; the D gene is possibly TRBD1 (5 bases). CDR1 is MNHNS, CDR2 SASEGT, per germline. V lost 1 base to trimming and J lost 6 bases, with 7 bases between them. The CDR3 loop spans 13 amino acids. CDR3 in DNA: TGTGCCAGCAGTGAAGGGGGGAGTCAGCCCCAGCATTTT. The encoded protein is CASSEGGSQPQHF.

The chain joins TRBV10-3 to TRBJ1-1; D gene unclear. The CDR3 totals 14 residues. CDR1 and CDR2 from the germline V gene are ENHRY and SYGVKD. V gave up 2 bases and J gave up 4 bases, with 11 bases separating them. CDR3 residues: CAISERERGTEAFF. CDR3 nucleotide sequence: TGTGCCATCAGTGAGAGGGAGCGGGGCACTGAAGCTTTCTTT.

This clonotype turned up a few times. The chain is built from TRBV6-2 or TRBV6-3 and TRBJ1-2; no reliable D call. The germline V and J ends were trimmed by 6 bases and 10 bases, with 15 bases remaining between them. CDR1 and CDR2 from the germline V gene are MNHEY and SVGEGT. This CDR3 has 12 residues. Written as DNA, the CDR3 is TGTGCCAGCAGCCCGTCGCGGGGTACCTACACCTTC. This codes for CASSPSRGTYTF.

This clonotype was counted at least ten times. The J gene is TRBJ1-2, the V gene TRBV12-3 or TRBV12-4; the match to TRBD1 covers 9 bases. V gave up 7 bases and J gave up 7 bases; unmatched junction bases: 13. There are 15 residues in the CDR3. CDR3 amino acids: CASTLGGQGVFGYTF. DNA of the CDR3: TGTGCCAGCACCTTAGGGGGACAGGGTGTTTTTGGCTACACCTTC.

This clonotype was found a few times. The V call is TRBV11-2, the J call TRBJ2-2, with 7 bases that match TRBD1. J was trimmed by 4 bases and V by 3 bases; bases with no gene match: 2. The CDR3 runs 14 residues. CDR1 and CDR2 (germline): SGHAT, FQNNGV. The CDR3 nucleotides are TGTGCCAGCAGCTTCCGACAGGGCACCGGGGAGCTGTTTTTT. Encoded protein: CASSFRQGTGELFF.